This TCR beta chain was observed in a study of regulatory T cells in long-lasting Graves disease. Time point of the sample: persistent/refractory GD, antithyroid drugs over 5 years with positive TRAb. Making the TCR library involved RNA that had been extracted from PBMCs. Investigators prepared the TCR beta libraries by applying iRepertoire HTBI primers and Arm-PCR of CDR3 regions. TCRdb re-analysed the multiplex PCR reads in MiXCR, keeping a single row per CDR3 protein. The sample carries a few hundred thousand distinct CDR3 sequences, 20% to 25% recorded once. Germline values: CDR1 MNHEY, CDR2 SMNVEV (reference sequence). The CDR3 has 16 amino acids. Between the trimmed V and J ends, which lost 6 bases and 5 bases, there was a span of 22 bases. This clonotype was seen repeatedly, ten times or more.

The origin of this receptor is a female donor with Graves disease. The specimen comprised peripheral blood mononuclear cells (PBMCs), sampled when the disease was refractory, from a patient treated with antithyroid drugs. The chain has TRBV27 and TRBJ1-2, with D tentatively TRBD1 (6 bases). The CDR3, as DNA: TGTGCCAGCAGCTGGGGGATGGGGGCGAAGGGGTATGGCTACACCTTC. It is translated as CASSWGMGAKGYGYTF.